This T cell receptor (beta chain) was observed in a study of blood T cells in healthy people across ages. This clonotype was observed a few times. Its antigen is as yet unknown. The CDR3 loop spans 14 amino acids. The V and J ends lost 6 bases and 0 bases, in that order; junction bases with no gene match: 7. In germline, CDR1 is SQVTM, CDR2 ANQGSEA. Overall study findings and caveats: With age, beta diversity per million T cells declined roughly linearly, significantly by 40.

Primed by a sample-barcoded 5' primer and a J-beta primer mix, a second PCR proceeded for about 7 to 11 cycles. TCRdb ran MiXCR on the 5' RACE reads and lists one entry per CDR3 protein. The table records some 1 million distinct CDR3 sequences, 45% of them present only once. The receptor was derived from a woman aged 55-69 years in good health. The specimen was blood. The chain links TRBV29-1 to TRBJ1-1; 7 bases map to TRBD1. Here the CDR3 DNA reads TGCAGCGTACCACCGGGACAGCTGAACACTGAAGCTTTCTTT. Translated: CSVPPGQLNTEAFF.